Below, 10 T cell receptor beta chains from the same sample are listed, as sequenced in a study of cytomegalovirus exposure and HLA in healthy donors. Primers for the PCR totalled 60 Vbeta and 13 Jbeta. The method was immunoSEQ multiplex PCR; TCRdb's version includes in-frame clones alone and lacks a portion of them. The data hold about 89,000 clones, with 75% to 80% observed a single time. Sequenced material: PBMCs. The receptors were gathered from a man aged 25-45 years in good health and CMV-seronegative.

CDR3 sequence (DNA): TGCGCCAGCAGCTTGTCTAGCCGTAAGGAAAAACTGTTTTTT. Translated: CASSLSSRKEKLFF. The chain employs TRBV5-1 and TRBJ1-4; D gene ambiguous. This CDR3 has 14 amino acids. V lost 1 base to trimming and J lost 8 bases, with 12 bases between them. Per the germline V gene, CDR1 is SGHRS and CDR2 is YFSETQ.

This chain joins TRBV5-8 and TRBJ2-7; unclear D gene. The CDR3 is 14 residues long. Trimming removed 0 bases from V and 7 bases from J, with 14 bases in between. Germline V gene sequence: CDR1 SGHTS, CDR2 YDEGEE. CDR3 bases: TGTGCCAGCAGCTTGGTTGGCCAGATGAGGGAGCAGTACTTC. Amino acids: CASSLVGQMREQYF.

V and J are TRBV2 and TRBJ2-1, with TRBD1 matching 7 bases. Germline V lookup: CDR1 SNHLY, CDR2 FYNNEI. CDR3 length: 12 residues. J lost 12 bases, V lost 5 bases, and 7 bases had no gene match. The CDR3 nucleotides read TGTGCCAGCAGTTCGACAGGGCAAGGGCAGTTCTTC. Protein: CASSSTGQGQFF.

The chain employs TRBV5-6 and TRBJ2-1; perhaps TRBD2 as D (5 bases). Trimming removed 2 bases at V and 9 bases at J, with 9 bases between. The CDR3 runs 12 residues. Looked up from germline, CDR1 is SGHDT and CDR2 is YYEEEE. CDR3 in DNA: TGTGCCAGCAGCTTCCGGGGTCGTGAGCAGTTCTTC. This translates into CASSFRGREQFF.

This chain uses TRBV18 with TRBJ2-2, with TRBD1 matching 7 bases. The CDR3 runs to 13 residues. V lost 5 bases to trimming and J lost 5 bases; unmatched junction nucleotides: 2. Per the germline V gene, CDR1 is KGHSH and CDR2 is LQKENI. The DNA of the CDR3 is TGTGCCAGCTCATCGGGACAGACCGGGGAGCTGTTTTTT. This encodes CASSSGQTGELFF.

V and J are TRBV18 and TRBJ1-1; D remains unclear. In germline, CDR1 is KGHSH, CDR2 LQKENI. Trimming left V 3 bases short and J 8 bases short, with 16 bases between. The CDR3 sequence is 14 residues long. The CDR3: CASSPITREEEAFF. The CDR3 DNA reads TGTGCCAGCTCACCCATCACCCGGGAGGAAGAAGCTTTCTTT.

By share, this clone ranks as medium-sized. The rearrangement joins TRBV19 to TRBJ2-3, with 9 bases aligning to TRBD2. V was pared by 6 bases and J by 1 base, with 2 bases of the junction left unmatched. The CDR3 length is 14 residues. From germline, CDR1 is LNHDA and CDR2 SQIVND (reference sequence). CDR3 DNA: TGTGCCAGTAGCCGGACTAGCGGCACAGATACGCAGTATTTT. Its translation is CASSRTSGTDTQYF.

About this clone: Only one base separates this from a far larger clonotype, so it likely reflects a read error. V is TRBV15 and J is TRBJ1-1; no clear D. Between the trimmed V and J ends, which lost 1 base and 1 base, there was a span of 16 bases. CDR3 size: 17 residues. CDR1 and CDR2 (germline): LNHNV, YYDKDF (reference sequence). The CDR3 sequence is CATSRVRRRPENTEAFF. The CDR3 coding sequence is TGTGCCACCAGCAGAGTTAGGAGACGGCCGGAGAACACTGAAGCTTTCTTT.

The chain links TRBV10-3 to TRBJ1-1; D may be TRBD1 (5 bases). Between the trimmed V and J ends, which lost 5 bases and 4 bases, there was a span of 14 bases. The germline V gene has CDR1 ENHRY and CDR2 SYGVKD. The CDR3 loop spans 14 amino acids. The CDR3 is CAISPKVGGTEAFF. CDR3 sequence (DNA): TGTGCCATCAGTCCGAAGGTGGGGGGCACTGAAGCTTTCTTT.

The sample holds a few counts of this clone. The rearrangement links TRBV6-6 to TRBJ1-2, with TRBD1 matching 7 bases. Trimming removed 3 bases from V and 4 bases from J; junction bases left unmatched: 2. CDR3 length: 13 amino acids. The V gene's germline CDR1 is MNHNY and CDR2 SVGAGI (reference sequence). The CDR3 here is CASSYRDSYGYTF. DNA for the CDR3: TGTGCCAGCAGTTATAGGGACAGCTATGGCTACACCTTC.